What follows are 13 T cell receptor beta chains derived from one specimen sequenced in a study of cytomegalovirus exposure and HLA in healthy donors. Researchers ran the PCR with 60 Vbeta and 13 Jbeta primers. TCRdb's table, derived via immunoSEQ multiplex PCR, lists solely in-frame clones and lacks some. In the table there are some 130,000 clones, 70% to 75% of which are singletons. Specimen: PBMCs. Receptors originate from a woman aged 40 to 50 in good health and CMV-seronegative.

The V call is TRBV5-6, the J call TRBJ1-2; TRBD1 matches 8 bases. The CDR3 has 17 residues. The germline gives CDR1 SGHDT, CDR2 YYEEEE. V shed 0 bases and J 4 bases; nucleotides not matched to a gene: 11. The CDR3 nucleotides are TGTGCCAGCAGCTTGGGGCCTCAGGGACAGGTTTTCTATGGCTACACCTTC. Translated, it gives CASSLGPQGQVFYGYTF.

The chain employs TRBV2 and TRBJ2-1; 11 positions match TRBD2. With V trimmed by 5 bases and J by 10 bases, 19 bases remained unmatched. Germline loops: CDR1 SNHLY, CDR2 FYNNEI. CDR3 size: 18 residues. The CDR3 DNA reads as TGTGCCAGCAGTCAAGAGACCCTGGGTAGCGGGGGGGCCCGGGAGCAGTTCTTC. Amino acids: CASSQETLGSGGAREQFF.

This chain joins TRBV5-1 and TRBJ2-3, with 10 nucleotides matching TRBD1. The CDR3 extends over 15 amino acids. V shed 0 bases and J 3 bases; nucleotides not matched to a gene: 1. Germline V gene sequence: CDR1 SGHRS, CDR2 YFSETQ. The CDR3 region is CASSLGQGATDTQYF. The CDR3, as DNA: TGCGCCAGCAGCTTGGGACAGGGGGCGACAGATACGCAGTATTTT.

The chain carries TRBV9 and TRBJ2-2, with unresolved D. CDR1 SGDLS and CDR2 YYNGEE come from the germline V gene. Trimming removed 2 bases at V and 0 bases at J, with 5 bases between. This CDR3 is 14 amino acids long. CDR3 in amino acids: CASSVNSNTGELFF. CDR3 bases: TGTGCCAGCAGCGTTAATTCGAACACCGGGGAGCTGTTTTTT. Looking up the rest from reference TRBV9 and TRBJ2-2 gives the full variable domain: DSGVTQTPKHLITATGQRVTLRCSPRSGDLSVYWYQQSLDQGLQFLIQYYNGEERAKGNILERFSAQQFPDLHSELNLSSLELGDSALYFCASSVNSNTGELFFGEGSRLTVL.

This chain uses TRBV21-1 with TRBJ1-4; the table's D call, TRBD1, has no DNA check behind it. TRBV21-1 corresponds to a pseudogene. There are 15 residues in the CDR3. CDR3 nucleotide sequence: TGTGCCAGCAGCAAAGGACAGGGCGTAAGTGAAAAACTGTTTTTT. It specifies CASSKGQGVSEKLFF.

The rearrangement links TRBV7-2 to TRBJ1-6; tentative D call: TRBD1 (6 bases). The CDR3 spans 18 residues. Trimming stripped 5 bases from V and 6 bases from J, with 23 bases between. In germline, CDR1 is SGHTA, CDR2 FQGNSA. CDR3 nucleotides: TGTGCCAGCAGCGTGACATCCATTTTGACAGGTCGTAATTCACCCCTCCACTTT. Its translation is CASSVTSILTGRNSPLHF.

The chain carries TRBV6-5 and TRBJ2-5; 11 positions agree with TRBD2. V shed 2 bases and J 5 bases; nucleotides not matched to a gene: 7. Germline V CDR1 and CDR2: MNHEY, SVGAGI. The CDR3 has 16 residues. CDR3: CASSYVAGGPRETQYF. CDR3 DNA sequence: TGTGCCAGCAGTTACGTAGCGGGGGGGCCCCGTGAGACCCAGTACTTC.

The chain has TRBV10-3 and TRBJ2-1; a weak D match, TRBD2 (5 bases). Germline CDR1 reads ENHRY; CDR2 reads SYGVKD. The CDR3 consists of 14 residues. Trimming cost V 7 bases and J 0 bases, with 10 bases left between them. The CDR3 nucleotides read TGTGCCATCAAGGGAGACAACTCCTACAATGAGCAGTTCTTC. It translates to CAIKGDNSYNEQFF.

This clone was seen only a few times. The genes are TRBV29-1 and TRBJ1-1; 9 bases agree with TRBD1. The CDR3 covers 11 residues. The germline V gene has CDR1 SQVTM and CDR2 ANQGSEA. The trim removed 8 bases at V and 6 bases at J, leaving 4 bases unmatched. The CDR3 DNA follows: TGCAGCCCGGGACAGGGCCCTGAAGCTTTCTTT. Translating it yields CSPGQGPEAFF.

A few counts support this clone. V and J are TRBV5-1 and TRBJ1-1; D gene ambiguous. The CDR3 has 12 amino acids. V lost 1 base and J 5 bases, leaving 6 bases between the germline ends. Germline assignment: CDR1 SGHRS and CDR2 YFSETQ. The CDR3 DNA sequence: TGCGCCAGCAGCTTGCTCAGGACTGAAGCTTTCTTT. Protein product: CASSLLRTEAFF. Based on the CDR3 plus reference TRBV5-1 and TRBJ1-1, the full variable domain is KAGVTQTPRYLIKTRGQQVTLSCSPISGHRSVSWYQQTPGQGLQFLFEYFSETQRNKGNFPGRFSGRQFSNSRSEMNVSTLELGDSALYLCASSLLRTEAFFGQGTRLTVV.

This chain links TRBV7-6 with TRBJ2-3; 12 bases fit TRBD2. The J segment lost 1 base and the V segment lost 4 bases, leaving 3 bases of the junction unmatched. CDR1 is SGHVS, CDR2 FNYEAQ, per germline. There are 16 residues in the CDR3. The CDR3, as DNA: TGTGCCAGCAGCTCGGGACTAGCGGGCCGCACAGATACGCAGTATTTT. Amino acids: CASSSGLAGRTDTQYF.

This rearrangement joins TRBV7-3 to TRBJ2-1; 7 bases line up with TRBD1. The CDR3 contains 16 residues. Germline V gives CDR1 SGHTA, CDR2 FQGTGA. V lost 4 bases, J lost 9 bases, and 15 bases stayed unmatched. CDR3: CASSSQLGQTGSEQFF. CDR3 nucleotide sequence: TGTGCCAGCAGCTCCCAGCTAGGGCAGACAGGGAGTGAGCAGTTCTTC.

The V gene is TRBV11-1, the J gene TRBJ1-1; D call uncertain. The V and J ends lost 1 base and 0 bases respectively, with 6 bases between them. CDR1 and CDR2 (germline): SGHAT, FQDESV (reference sequence). There are 14 residues in the CDR3. CDR3 residues: CASSLGQMNTEAFF. As DNA, the CDR3 is TGTGCCAGCAGCTTAGGTCAGATGAACACTGAAGCTTTCTTT.